The entry below describes one T cell receptor (beta chain). The sample comes from a study of OX40 agonist ivuxolimab in advanced cancers. Method: immunoSEQ multiplex PCR; TCRdb's copy keeps in-frame clones and lacks some. This table holds 80,000 or so clones, approximately 95% found once. The ends were cut back, 5 bases at V and 1 base at J, with 13 bases in the middle. This CDR3 has 14 residues. Germline V CDR1 and CDR2: SGHRS, YFSETQ. The chain carries TRBV5-1 and TRBJ2-7, with D perhaps assigned TRBD1 or TRBD2 (6 bases each). The sequences come from CD4+ or CD8+ T cells sorted from blood, collected in a trial of the OX40 agonist ivuxolimab. The source of this sequence is an adult with an advanced solid tumor such as melanoma, head and neck, liver or kidney cancer. The CDR3 DNA follows: TGCGCCAGCAGGGGGGGCAGCGCTTCCTACGAGCAGTACTTC. This codes for CASRGGSASYEQYF.